The 6 T cell receptor beta chains reported below all come from one sample, sequenced in a study of blood T cell repertoires in COVID-19. TCRdb's table, derived via immunoSEQ multiplex PCR, lists solely in-frame clones and lacks some. Among about 220,000 clones, 82% were seen once, and the ten largest hold roughly 3.5%. Material: PBMCs or T cells enriched from blood (not recorded which). These receptors were collected from a woman aged 60-75 years who had recovered from COVID-19.

The chain is built from TRBV7-9 and TRBJ1-2; tentative D call: TRBD1 (6 bases). V was clipped by 0 bases and J by 5 bases, with 16 bases between them. Germline V gene data show CDR1 as SEHNR and CDR2 as FQNEAQ (reference sequence). The CDR3 covers 16 residues. The CDR3 protein is CASSLAFGRGLYGYTF. The CDR3 DNA reads as TGTGCCAGCAGCTTAGCGTTCGGCAGGGGTTTATATGGCTACACCTTC.

This chain connects TRBV19 to TRBJ1-2; D is unclear. Germline values: CDR1 LNHDA, CDR2 SQIVND (reference sequence). V lost 6 bases to trimming and J lost 4 bases, with 21 bases between them. The CDR3 runs 16 residues. The CDR3 DNA is TGTGCCAGTAGCGATAGCCCGGGGATTTTGGTCTATGGCTACACCTTC. This codes for CASSDSPGILVYGYTF.

This chain uses TRBV4-3 with TRBJ2-1; no definite D call. With 0 bases removed from V and 9 bases from J, the gap between germline ends came to 18 bases. The CDR3 runs 16 residues. Germline V lookup: CDR1 LGHNA, CDR2 YSLEER. The CDR3: CASSQDPDPRSSEQFF. The CDR3 bases are TGCGCCAGCAGCCAAGACCCTGACCCTAGGTCGAGTGAGCAGTTCTTC.

The V and J genes are TRBV12-3 or TRBV12-4 and TRBJ2-5; no reliable D call. V was cut by 6 bases and J by 4 bases, with 9 bases left in between. The CDR3 consists of 12 residues. The DNA for the CDR3 is TGTGCCAGCAGCCCCGGTGGAGAGACCCAGTACTTC. As protein: CASSPGGETQYF.

This chain uses TRBV5-4 with TRBJ1-1; 7 bases align to TRBD1. The germline V gene encodes CDR1 SGHNT and CDR2 YYREEE (reference sequence). The junction had 12 bases not matched to a gene; V was cut back by 4 bases and J by 0 bases. There are 17 residues in the CDR3. The CDR3 reads CASSRQPGTAMNTEAFF. Written as DNA, the CDR3 is TGTGCCAGCAGCCGACAACCCGGGACAGCTATGAACACTGAAGCTTTCTTT. Full variable domain (outside the CDR3, taken from reference TRBV5-4 and TRBJ1-1): ETGVTQSPTHLIKTRGQQVTLRCSSQSGHNTVSWYQQALGQGPQFIFQYYREEENGRGNFPPRFSGLQFPNYSSELNVNALELDDSALYLCASSRQPGTAMNTEAFFGQGTRLTVV.

The chain links TRBV15 to TRBJ2-1, with 9 bases fitting TRBD2. Losses at the gene ends were 5 bases for V and 4 bases for J; bases not matched to a gene: 6. Germline V gene lookup returns CDR1 LNHNV and CDR2 YYDKDF (reference sequence). The CDR3 is 15 amino acids. CDR3 residues: CATSETSGLYNEQFF. DNA of the CDR3: TGTGCCACCAGCGAGACTAGCGGACTATACAATGAGCAGTTCTTC.